Each of the 4 T cell receptor beta chains below was sequenced from the same sample in a study of human T cells and chemical hapten exposure. TCRdb independently ran MiXCR on the RACE reads; one entry per CDR3 protein. The sample has some 31,000 distinct CDR3 sequences, less than 5.5% seen once. Time point noted: healthy volunteer bleed at 6 weeks. Extraction yielded total RNA from whole blood (unfractionated). Input material: whole blood. Receptors were obtained from a human donor in good health. Some clones in this sample may be carry-over from other donors' samples.

Many counts were recorded for this clonotype. J is TRBJ1-5 and V is TRBV6-1; 9 bases line up with TRBD1. The CDR3 is made up of 15 amino acids. The germline CDR1 and CDR2 sequences are MNHNS and SASEGT. V was pared by 7 bases and J by 0 bases, with 4 bases of the junction left unmatched. The CDR3 is CASKTGGYSNQPQHF. The DNA for the CDR3 is TGTGCCAGCAAAACAGGGGGCTATAGCAATCAGCCCCAGCATTTT.

To note about this clonotype: Its ends do not fully match the called genes, so a read error is possible. The chain employs TRBV7-7 and TRBJ2-1, with TRBD2 matching 13 bases. Germline values: CDR1 SSHAT, CDR2 FNYEAQ (reference sequence). CDR3 size: 17 residues. The CDR3 DNA sequence: TGTGCTAGCAGCTCACTAGCGGGAGGGTCTTCCTACAATGAGCAGTTCTTC. It yields the protein CASSSLAGGSSYNEQFF.

This clonotype was counted many times. The gene calls are TRBV30 and TRBJ2-2; TRBD1 agrees at 9 bases. V dropped 4 bases and J dropped 3; count of bases not matched to a gene: 6. The germline gives CDR1 GTSNPN, CDR2 SVGIG (reference sequence). CDR3 size: 15 residues. The DNA for the CDR3 is TGTGCCTGGAAGGAGGGACAGGGTGACACCGGGGAGCTGTTTTTT. Translated, it gives CAWKEGQGDTGELFF.

This clonotype was seen repeatedly, ten times or more. V usage is TRBV7-9 and J usage is TRBJ1-4; D is unclear. This CDR3 comprises 14 residues. V lost 5 bases and J lost 8, with 15 bases in between. In germline, CDR1 is SEHNR, CDR2 FQNEAQ (reference sequence). CDR3 coding DNA: TGTGCCAGCAGCCCGGAGGGCCGGCGAGAAAAACTGTTTTTT. This translates into CASSPEGRREKLFF.